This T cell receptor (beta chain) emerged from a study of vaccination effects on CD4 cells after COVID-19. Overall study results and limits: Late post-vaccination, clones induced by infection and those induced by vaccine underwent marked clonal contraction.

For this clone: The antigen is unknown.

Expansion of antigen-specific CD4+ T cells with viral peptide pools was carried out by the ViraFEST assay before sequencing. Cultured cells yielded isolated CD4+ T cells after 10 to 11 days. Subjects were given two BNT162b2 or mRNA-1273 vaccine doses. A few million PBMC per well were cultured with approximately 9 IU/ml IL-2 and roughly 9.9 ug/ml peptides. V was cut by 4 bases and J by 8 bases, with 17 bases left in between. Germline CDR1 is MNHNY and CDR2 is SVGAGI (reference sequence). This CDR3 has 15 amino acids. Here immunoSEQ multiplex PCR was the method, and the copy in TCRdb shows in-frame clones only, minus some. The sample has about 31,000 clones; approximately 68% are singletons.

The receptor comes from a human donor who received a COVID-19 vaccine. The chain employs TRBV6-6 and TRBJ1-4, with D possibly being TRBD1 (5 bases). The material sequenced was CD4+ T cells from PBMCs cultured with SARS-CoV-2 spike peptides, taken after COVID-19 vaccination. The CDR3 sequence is CASSSFARVGEKLFF. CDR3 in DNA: TGTGCCAGCAGTTCCTTCGCCAGGGTTGGGGAAAAACTGTTTTTT.